This record concerns one T cell receptor (beta chain) sequence. Antigen: not known. The sample is drawn from a study of cytomegalovirus exposure and HLA in healthy donors. On the study more broadly: Samples from HLA-typed donors yielded approximately 80 million unique TCRs in an early data release.

The germline V and J ends were trimmed by 4 bases and 0 bases, with 13 bases remaining between them. This CDR3 has 16 amino acids. Per germline, CDR1 SGHDN and CDR2 FVKESK. This PCR relied on a set of 60 Vbeta primers and 13 Jbeta primers. Methods used by the authors: Among the unique TCR beta chains that a later analysis counted, about 86 million in all, roughly 10 million were shared. Profiling relied on immunoSEQ multiplex PCR, and the TCRdb table lists in-frame clones only, not all of them. V and J calls and clone size follow that table, whereas D and trimming were derived from the DNA. The repertoire holds fewer than 200,000 clones, with approximately 85% as singletons. General study findings and limits: The likely explanation for a cluster of highly shared sequence variants was sequencing artifact. Reportedly, HLA-A and HLA-B alleles of most subjects were accurately predicted from TCR beta.

This receptor was identified in a man under 40 in good health and CMV-seropositive. The material sequenced was PBMCs. The chain joins TRBV14 to TRBJ1-3, with a weak D call TRBD1 (5 bases). The chain's CDR3 is CASSRGTFRSGNTIYF. Written as DNA, the CDR3 is TGTGCCAGCAGCCGGGGGACTTTTCGCTCTGGAAACACCATATATTTT.